Listed below are T cell receptor beta chains from one sample, sequenced in a study of cytomegalovirus exposure and HLA in healthy donors. Data came from immunoSEQ multiplex PCR; TCRdb stores just in-frame clones and leaves some out. The sample has some 180,000 clones; 80% to 90% are singletons. Specimen: PBMCs. The receptors were gathered from a woman aged 25 to 39 in good health and CMV-seronegative. The CDR3 runs from the conserved cysteine through the conserved F or W. The D gene is left open where the match is weak. The size field is filled for only some rows; it gives once, few, many or a size class.

>NA|NA|TRBJ1-5|TRBV28
TGTGCCAGCAGTTTCGGAGGAAACAATCAGCCCCAGCATTTT
CASSFGGNNQPQHF
>NA|NA|TRBJ2-3|TRBV6-6
TGTGCCAGCAGGTTGGTTAGCTGGGCAGATACGCAGTATTTT
CASRLVSWADTQYF
>NA|NA|TRBJ2-5|TRBV30
TGTGCCTGGGCAATGGAGTATCTCCGAGAGACCCAGTACTTC
CAWAMEYLRETQYF
>NA|NA|TRBJ1-2|TRBV19
TGTGCCAGTAGTCAAACTGGTAGTTCCCGGGGCTACACCTTC
CASSQTGSSRGYTF
>NA|NA|TRBJ2-2|TRBV13
TGTGCCAGCAGCCTTGGGGCCATTAACACCGGGGAGCTGTTTTTT
CASSLGAINTGELFF
>TRBD1|NA|TRBJ1-2|TRBV18
TGTGCCAGCTCATCCCTGGACAGGCCCGGACTACCAGGCTACACCTTC
CASSSLDRPGLPGYTF
>NA|NA|TRBJ2-6|TRBV30
TGTGCCCTCTATATAGGGGCAAGGTGGGCCAACGTCCTGACTTTC
CALYIGARWANVLTF
>NA|NA|TRBJ1-5|TRBV2
TGTGCCAGCAGTGAACGGGGTAGCAATCAGCCCCAGCATTTT
CASSERGSNQPQHF
>TRBD1|NA|TRBJ1-2|TRBV27
TGTGCCAGCAGTTTGACAGGGGGCAACTATGGCTACACCTTC
CASSLTGGNYGYTF
>TRBD1|few|TRBJ2-7|TRBV10-1
TGCGCCAGCGGATCCGGGACAGGGGAAGGAGAGCAGTACTTC
CASGSGTGEGEQYF
>NA|few|TRBJ1-2|TRBV30
TGTGCCTGGATACACAACTATGGCTACACCTTC
CAWIHNYGYTF
>NA|NA|TRBJ1-2|TRBV15
TGTGCCACCACCAAAGATTACTCGGAGGCCTATGGCTACACCTTC
CATTKDYSEAYGYTF
>TRBD1|NA|TRBJ1-1|TRBV11-2
TGTGCCAGCAGCTCACGATGGGACAGGGGTAACACTGAAGCTTTCTTT
CASSSRWDRGNTEAFF
>TRBD1|NA|TRBJ2-7|TRBV7-9
TGTGCCAGCAGCGCGGACAGGGGGATCTCCTACGAGCAGTACTTC
CASSADRGISYEQYF
>TRBD1|once|TRBJ1-6|TRBV11-2
TGTGCCAGCAGCCTCAGCCCGGCAGGGGGATATAATTCACCCCTCCACTTT
CASSLSPAGGYNSPLHF
>NA|NA|TRBJ2-7|TRBV5-1
TGCGCCAGCAGCTTGGGAACAGGGATCTACGAGCAGTACTTC
CASSLGTGIYEQYF
>TRBD1|NA|TRBJ2-6|TRBV9
TGTGCCAGCAGCCCACGGACAGGGTTGACTGGGGCCAACGTCCTGACTTTC
CASSPRTGLTGANVLTF
>TRBD1|NA|TRBJ1-3|TRBV29-1
TGCAGCGTAGATGGACAGGGTGGAAACACCATATATTTT
CSVDGQGGNTIYF
>TRBD1|NA|TRBJ2-1|TRBV6-5
TGTGCCAGCAGCCCAGTAGGGACAGGGAACAATGAGCAGTTCTTC
CASSPVGTGNNEQFF
>TRBD2|NA|TRBJ2-3|TRBV6-6
TGTGCCAGCAACCCAGGGAGCGGGGGGGCGTCAGATACGCAGTATTTT
CASNPGSGGASDTQYF
>TRBD2|NA|TRBJ2-1|TRBV2
TGTGCCACCACAAGACTAGCGGCAATCAATGAGCAGTTCTTC
CATTRLAAINEQFF
>NA|NA|TRBJ1-3|TRBV7-3
TGTGCCAGCAGCCCTTCGGGGGGACGGGACTCTGGAAACACCATATATTTT
CASSPSGGRDSGNTIYF
>TRBD1|NA|TRBJ2-1|TRBV27
TGTGCCAGCAGTAACCATCATCCGGGACAGGGGACTCGCCGCTCCTACAATGAGCAGTTCTTC
CASSNHHPGQGTRRSYNEQFF
>TRBD1|NA|TRBJ1-1|TRBV18
TGTGCCAGCTCAGGGGACAGCAACACTGAAGCTTTCTTT
CASSGDSNTEAFF
>NA|NA|TRBJ1-5|TRBV6-1
TGTGCCAGCAGTGACAGGGGCACGCGCAATCAGCCCCAGCATTTT
CASSDRGTRNQPQHF
>TRBD1|NA|TRBJ1-1|TRBV6-1
TGTGCCAGCATCGACAGGGTATTAATGAACACTGAAGCTTTCTTT
CASIDRVLMNTEAFF
>NA|NA|TRBJ2-3|TRBV5-1
TGCGCCAGCAGCTTATCAGGAACCCTAAGGGGATCAGATACGCAGTATTTT
CASSLSGTLRGSDTQYF
>NA|NA|TRBJ2-1|TRBV28
TGTGCCAGCAGTTTACCGTACTGGGCATCCTCCTACAATGAGCAGTTCTTC
CASSLPYWASSYNEQFF
>TRBD2|NA|TRBJ2-7|TRBV29-1
TGCAGCGTCAAGGGAGGGGCAGGGAACTTCGACGAGCAGTACTTC
CSVKGGAGNFDEQYF
>NA|NA|TRBJ2-7|TRBV5-1
TGCGCCAGCCGACGGGTCTACGAGCAGTACTTC
CASRRVYEQYF
>NA|NA|TRBJ2-3|TRBV27
TGTGCCAGCTTCGAGTTCGGGACAACTAGCACAGATACGCAGTATTTT
CASFEFGTTSTDTQYF
>TRBD2|NA|TRBJ2-3|TRBV10-3
TGTGCCATCAGTGAGTCGAGCGGGAGGGTCAATACGCAGTATTTT
CAISESSGRVNTQYF
>TRBD1|NA|TRBJ2-5|TRBV2
TGTGCCAGCAGCCCGGACAGGGGCCAAGAGACCCAGTACTTC
CASSPDRGQETQYF
>TRBD1|NA|TRBJ1-2|TRBV18
TGTGCCAGCTCACTGGTAGAGGGGGCCCGTGGCTACACCTTC
CASSLVEGARGYTF
>NA|NA|TRBJ1-4|TRBV12-5
TGTGCTAGTGGTTTAGGGGTCGAGGAAAAACTGTTTTTT
CASGLGVEEKLFF
>NA|NA|TRBJ2-7|TRBV27
TGTGCCAGCAGTCCCAGGGGCCCCTACGAGCAGTACTTC
CASSPRGPYEQYF
>NA|NA|TRBJ2-5|TRBV27
TGTGCCAGCAGTTTTGCAGGGGGGCAAGAGACCCAGTACTTC
CASSFAGGQETQYF
>NA|NA|TRBJ2-6|TRBV4-1
TGCGCCAGCAGCCAAGCCGCTACAGGTGCTGGGGCCAACGTCCTGACTTTC
CASSQAATGAGANVLTF
>NA|once|TRBJ1-4|TRBV4-1
TGCGCCAGCAGGCGGGGGGGATGGAATGAAAAACTGTTTTTT
CASRRGGWNEKLFF
>NA|NA|TRBJ2-1|TRBV29-1
TGCAGCGTTAAACAGGGCTATGAGCAGTTCTTC
CSVKQGYEQFF
>NA|NA|TRBJ1-2|TRBV30
TGTGCCTGGAAACTCGGGACATCTACTAACTATGGCTACACCTTC
CAWKLGTSTNYGYTF
>NA|few|TRBJ2-7|TRBV28
TGTGCCAGCAGTACACATCAGGGGAACTACGAGCAGTACTTC
CASSTHQGNYEQYF
>TRBD2|few|TRBJ2-7|TRBV9
TGTGCCAGCAGCTGGGGGACTAGCGGGGGCGAGCAGTACTTC
CASSWGTSGGEQYF
>TRBD1|NA|TRBJ2-6|TRBV6-1
TGTGCCTGTCTGGGACAGACTTCTGGGGCCAACGTCCTGACTTTC
CACLGQTSGANVLTF
>TRBD1|once|TRBJ2-7|TRBV2
TGTGCCAGCAGGAAACAGGGGGGCGAGCAGTACTTC
CASRKQGGEQYF
>TRBD2|NA|TRBJ2-5|TRBV4-1
TGCGCCAGCAGCCAAGGCCCGGGACTAGCGGGTGAGACCCAGTACTTC
CASSQGPGLAGETQYF
>TRBD1|NA|TRBJ1-2|TRBV28
TGTGCCAGCAGTTTATTCGACAGGGCCTATGGCTACACCTTC
CASSLFDRAYGYTF
>TRBD1|few|TRBJ2-2|TRBV7-2
TGTGCCAGCAGCCCGCGACAGGGGCGGAACACCGGGGAGCTGTTTTTT
CASSPRQGRNTGELFF
>TRBD2|NA|TRBJ2-1|TRBV11-2
TGTGCCAGCAGCCGAGGACTAGCGGGGGAGCAGTTCTTC
CASSRGLAGEQFF
>NA|NA|TRBJ2-7|TRBV5-4
TGTGCCAGCAGCCTGGGGAGACCTAGCTCCTACGAGCAGTACTTC
CASSLGRPSSYEQYF
>NA|NA|TRBJ1-1|TRBV6-1
TGTGCCACCACCCCCGGACTCGCGACTGGTGAAGCTTTCTTT
CATTPGLATGEAFF
>NA|few|TRBJ1-2|TRBV11-2
TGTGCCAGCAGCTTAGATCGAGCCATGGGTGACCGCGGAGGTGGCTACACCTTC
CASSLDRAMGDRGGGYTF
>TRBD1|many|TRBJ1-2|TRBV28
TGTGCCAGCCTACGCCCGGGACAGGGAGGCTATGGCTACACCTTC
CASLRPGQGGYGYTF
>TRBD2|NA|TRBJ2-2|TRBV5-1
TGCGCCAGCAGCGGGGGACTAGCCGGGGAGCTGTTTTTT
CASSGGLAGELFF
>TRBD1|NA|TRBJ2-7|TRBV5-1
TGCGCCAGCAGCGGCGGACAGGGACTCTACGAGCAGTACTTC
CASSGGQGLYEQYF